This T cell receptor beta chain was captured in a study of cytomegalovirus exposure and HLA in healthy donors. Study summary: The 120 or so validation repertoires used a platform that matched the one used for the 550 to 800 first-cohort repertoires, as a later analysis reported.

Sequenced by immunoSEQ multiplex PCR; TCRdb stores in-frame clones only, minus some. This sample yields approximately 200,000 clones, of which just over 85% are seen a single time; 2.5% to 3.5% belongs to the top ten. The CDR3 runs to 14 residues. CDR1 is SGHDT, CDR2 YYEEEE, per germline. The V segment lost 3 bases and the J segment 1 base; nucleotides outside the gene matches: 4. The rearrangement uses TRBV5-6 and TRBJ2-7, with 7 nucleotides matching TRBD2. The specimen was PBMCs. The sequence came from a woman aged 18-35 years in good health and CMV-seronegative. CDR3 in amino acids: CASSSGGQSYEQYF. The DNA for the CDR3 is TGTGCCAGCAGCTCGGGAGGCCAATCCTACGAGCAGTACTTC.